A selection of T cell receptor beta chains follows, all from one sample in a study of blood T cell repertoires in COVID-19. Clones were read by immunoSEQ multiplex PCR, and TCRdb kept only the in-frame ones, dropping some. The table shows about 100,000 clones, with about 80% occurring only once. What was sequenced was peripheral blood. The receptors were gathered from a woman aged 70 to 79 with acute or convalescent COVID-19. The CDR3 runs from the conserved cysteine through the conserved F or W. D genes are given only for firm matches. The size entry is marked missing in some rows and otherwise reads once, few, many or a size class.

clone_size: once
cdr3_length: 15
v_call: TRBV4-1
d_call: .
j_call: TRBJ2-4
cdr3_nt: TGCGCCAGCAGCCTCACCGACAGGGCCAAAAACATTCAGTACTTC
cdr3_aa: CASSLTDRAKNIQYF

clone_size: .
cdr3_length: 14
v_call: TRBV5-1
d_call: TRBD1
j_call: TRBJ1-4
cdr3_nt: TGCGCCAGCAGCTTGGGAGGGGGCGAAGAAAAACTGTTTTTT
cdr3_aa: CASSLGGGEEKLFF

clone_size: .
cdr3_length: 13
v_call: TRBV5-4
d_call: .
j_call: TRBJ2-3
cdr3_nt: TGTGCCAGCAGCTTGCAGGGCAAAGATACGCAGTATTTT
cdr3_aa: CASSLQGKDTQYF

clone_size: .
cdr3_length: 15
v_call: TRBV19
d_call: TRBD1
j_call: TRBJ1-2
cdr3_nt: TGTGCCAGTAGCCGGAGGACAGGGGATAACTATGGCTACACCTTC
cdr3_aa: CASSRRTGDNYGYTF

clone_size: .
cdr3_length: 14
v_call: TRBV10-3
d_call: .
j_call: TRBJ1-2
cdr3_nt: TGTGCCATCAGTGACCTACAGGGATGGGATGGCTACACCTTC
cdr3_aa: CAISDLQGWDGYTF

clone_size: many
cdr3_length: 13
v_call: TRBV4-1
d_call: .
j_call: TRBJ2-2
cdr3_nt: TGCGCCAGCAGCCAAGATCTCGCCGGGGAGCTGTTTTTT
cdr3_aa: CASSQDLAGELFF

clone_size: .
cdr3_length: 15
v_call: TRBV5-1
d_call: TRBD2
j_call: TRBJ2-3
cdr3_nt: TGCGCCAGCAGCTTAACTAGCGGGGTCGCAGATACGCAGTATTTT
cdr3_aa: CASSLTSGVADTQYF

clone_size: .
cdr3_length: 12
v_call: TRBV7-9
d_call: .
j_call: TRBJ1-5
cdr3_nt: TGTGCCAGCAGGCCAGACAATCAGCCCCAGCATTTT
cdr3_aa: CASRPDNQPQHF

clone_size: .
cdr3_length: 15
v_call: TRBV19
d_call: TRBD1
j_call: TRBJ2-2
cdr3_nt: TGTGCCAGTAGTTCCGGGACAGGGTATCCCGGGGAGCTGTTTTTT
cdr3_aa: CASSSGTGYPGELFF

clone_size: .
cdr3_length: 16
v_call: TRBV15
d_call: .
j_call: TRBJ1-2
cdr3_nt: TGTGCCACCAGCAGAAGCCCAAACATGGAGCACTATGGCTACACCTTC
cdr3_aa: CATSRSPNMEHYGYTF

clone_size: .
cdr3_length: 12
v_call: TRBV6-5
d_call: .
j_call: TRBJ2-3
cdr3_nt: TGTGCCAGCAGCCGGACAGAGGGTACGCAGTATTTT
cdr3_aa: CASSRTEGTQYF

clone_size: once
cdr3_length: 15
v_call: TRBV9
d_call: TRBD1
j_call: TRBJ2-2
cdr3_nt: TGTGCCAGCAGCCCCCCCGGGACAGGTCTCGGGGAGCTGTTTTTT
cdr3_aa: CASSPPGTGLGELFF

clone_size: few
cdr3_length: 20
v_call: TRBV7-3
d_call: TRBD1
j_call: TRBJ1-5
cdr3_nt: TGTGCCAGCAGCTCCAAGGGTTACAGGGGGCATACGTATACCAATCAGCCCCAGCATTTT
cdr3_aa: CASSSKGYRGHTYTNQPQHF

clone_size: .
cdr3_length: 18
v_call: TRBV5-6
d_call: .
j_call: TRBJ1-6
cdr3_nt: TGTGCCAGCAGCAGGGTGAGAGGGTTCAGCTCCTATAATTCACCCCTCCACTTT
cdr3_aa: CASSRVRGFSSYNSPLHF

clone_size: once
cdr3_length: 13
v_call: TRBV7-6
d_call: TRBD1
j_call: TRBJ1-1
cdr3_nt: TGTGCCAGCAGTCGCGGACAGGGAGCCTCAGCTTTCTTT
cdr3_aa: CASSRGQGASAFF

clone_size: .
cdr3_length: 14
v_call: TRBV19
d_call: .
j_call: TRBJ1-2
cdr3_nt: TGTGCCAGTAGTAGGAGCAGGGCCTTCAATGGCTACACCTTC
cdr3_aa: CASSRSRAFNGYTF

clone_size: .
cdr3_length: 16
v_call: TRBV20-1
d_call: TRBD2
j_call: TRBJ2-5
cdr3_nt: TGCAGTGCTAGTTCTCGTGCTAGCGGGGGTAGAGAGACCCAGTACTTC
cdr3_aa: CSASSRASGGRETQYF

clone_size: .
cdr3_length: 15
v_call: TRBV9
d_call: TRBD1
j_call: TRBJ2-2
cdr3_nt: TGTGCCAGCAGCGTGCACAGGGGTGACACCGGGGAGCTGTTTTTT
cdr3_aa: CASSVHRGDTGELFF

clone_size: .
cdr3_length: 14
v_call: TRBV19
d_call: .
j_call: TRBJ2-3
cdr3_nt: TGTGCCAGTAAGGAACAGGTTCGATCAGATACGCAGTATTTT
cdr3_aa: CASKEQVRSDTQYF

clone_size: .
cdr3_length: 15
v_call: TRBV5-5
d_call: .
j_call: TRBJ2-2
cdr3_nt: TGTGCCAGCAGCTTAAGACAGTCCTCCTGGGGGGAGCTGTTTTTT
cdr3_aa: CASSLRQSSWGELFF

clone_size: .
cdr3_length: 15
v_call: TRBV21-1
d_call: .
j_call: TRBJ1-2
cdr3_nt: TGTGCCAGCAAAGGGAACAGGGTACTTAACTATGGCTACACCTTC
cdr3_aa: CASKGNRVLNYGYTF

clone_size: .
cdr3_length: 12
v_call: TRBV19
d_call: .
j_call: TRBJ1-2
cdr3_nt: TGTGCCAGTAACGCGGGAAACTATGGCTACACCTTC
cdr3_aa: CASNAGNYGYTF

clone_size: .
cdr3_length: 17
v_call: TRBV9
d_call: .
j_call: TRBJ2-1
cdr3_nt: TGTGCCAGCAGCGTAGCTGGTCCAGGCCCTTTATTAAATGAGCAGTTCTTC
cdr3_aa: CASSVAGPGPLLNEQFF

clone_size: once
cdr3_length: 14
v_call: TRBV5-1
d_call: .
j_call: TRBJ2-3
cdr3_nt: TGCGCCAGCAGCTTGAGGCCAGCAGCGGATACGCAGTATTTT
cdr3_aa: CASSLRPAADTQYF

clone_size: .
cdr3_length: 16
v_call: TRBV30
d_call: .
j_call: TRBJ1-3
cdr3_nt: TGTGCCTGGAGCTTCCTAGGGAGAAGTGCTGGAAACACCATATATTTT
cdr3_aa: CAWSFLGRSAGNTIYF

clone_size: .
cdr3_length: 12
v_call: TRBV11-2
d_call: .
j_call: TRBJ1-5
cdr3_nt: TGTGCCAGCAGCCAACAAAATCAGCCCCAGCATTTT
cdr3_aa: CASSQQNQPQHF

clone_size: few
cdr3_length: 12
v_call: TRBV20-1
d_call: .
j_call: TRBJ1-1
cdr3_nt: TGCAGTGCTAGTCCAGTCGCCACTGAAGCTTTCTTT
cdr3_aa: CSASPVATEAFF

clone_size: few
cdr3_length: 14
v_call: TRBV6-2/TRBV6-3
d_call: TRBD1
j_call: TRBJ2-3
cdr3_nt: TGTGCCAGCAGTTACTGGGACAGAAACGATACGCAGTATTTT
cdr3_aa: CASSYWDRNDTQYF

clone_size: .
cdr3_length: 16
v_call: TRBV4-1
d_call: TRBD1
j_call: TRBJ1-5
cdr3_nt: TGCGCCAGCAGCCCTGCCGGGACAGGGTATGGTCAGCCCCAGCATTTT
cdr3_aa: CASSPAGTGYGQPQHF

clone_size: .
cdr3_length: 15
v_call: TRBV7-2
d_call: .
j_call: TRBJ1-5
cdr3_nt: TGTGCCAGCAGCCCCCAGGGGCTGAGCAATCAGCCCCAGCATTTT
cdr3_aa: CASSPQGLSNQPQHF

clone_size: .
cdr3_length: 14
v_call: TRBV10-3
d_call: TRBD1
j_call: TRBJ1-1
cdr3_nt: TGTGCCATCAGTGGGAAGGGGGCGAACACTGAAGCTTTCTTT
cdr3_aa: CAISGKGANTEAFF

clone_size: .
cdr3_length: 14
v_call: TRBV6-5
d_call: .
j_call: TRBJ1-5
cdr3_nt: TGTGCCAGCAGTTACTCGGGCCCCAATCAGCCCCAGCATTTT
cdr3_aa: CASSYSGPNQPQHF

clone_size: .
cdr3_length: 17
v_call: TRBV29-1
d_call: TRBD1
j_call: TRBJ2-4
cdr3_nt: TGCAGCGTTGTTGGACAGGGCGGCTTCCTAGCCAAAAACATTCAGTACTTC
cdr3_aa: CSVVGQGGFLAKNIQYF

clone_size: .
cdr3_length: 14
v_call: TRBV19
d_call: .
j_call: TRBJ1-1
cdr3_nt: TGTGCCAGTAGTATCTCCATGAGCACCACTGAAGCTTTCTTT
cdr3_aa: CASSISMSTTEAFF

clone_size: .
cdr3_length: 12
v_call: TRBV6-5
d_call: .
j_call: TRBJ2-3
cdr3_nt: TGTGCCAGCAGCCCCGGACGGGGTACGCAGTATTTT
cdr3_aa: CASSPGRGTQYF

clone_size: .
cdr3_length: 14
v_call: TRBV5-6
d_call: TRBD1
j_call: TRBJ1-4
cdr3_nt: TGTGCCAGCAGCTTAAGGACAGGGGGCGAAAAACTGTTTTTT
cdr3_aa: CASSLRTGGEKLFF

clone_size: .
cdr3_length: 15
v_call: TRBV2
d_call: TRBD1
j_call: TRBJ1-5
cdr3_nt: TGTGCCAGCAGTCTCGGGACAGGGGAGTTGAAGCCCCAGCATTTT
cdr3_aa: CASSLGTGELKPQHF

clone_size: .
cdr3_length: 15
v_call: TRBV7-3
d_call: TRBD1
j_call: TRBJ2-3
cdr3_nt: TGTGCCAGCAGCTGGGGACAGGGTGAAGCAGATACGCAGTATTTT
cdr3_aa: CASSWGQGEADTQYF

clone_size: .
cdr3_length: 12
v_call: TRBV20-1
d_call: .
j_call: TRBJ1-1
cdr3_nt: TGCAGTGCTAGTCCAGGGGAAGTTGAAGCTTTCTTT
cdr3_aa: CSASPGEVEAFF